Below are 25 T cell receptor beta chains sequenced from a single sample in a study of vaccination and CD4 T cells after COVID-19. No cognate antigen is known for these TCRs. The treatment was: approximately 9-day PBMC culture with coronavirus spike peptide pools or control peptides (ViraFEST assay). With the Oncomine TCR Beta short-read assay, DNA from cultured CD4+ T cells was sequenced. TCRdb used MiXCR to reprocess the PCR reads, holding one entry per CDR3 protein. Here the sample spans 9,500 to 13,000 distinct CDR3 sequences, approximately 60% being singletons. The sequencing sample was made of CD4+ T cells from blood, cultured in vitro. These receptors originate from a human donor who had recovered from COVID-19.

J is TRBJ1-1 and V is TRBV20-1; 7 nucleotides line up with TRBD1. Germline lookup yields CDR1 DFQATT and CDR2 SNEGSKA (reference sequence). J gave up 5 bases and V 5 bases, and 5 bases lay outside the gene matches. The CDR3 contains 12 residues. Written as DNA, the CDR3 is TGCAGTGCTGGGACAGCTAAAACTGAAGCTTTCTTT. Translated, it gives CSAGTAKTEAFF.

The gene calls are TRBV18 and TRBJ1-5; D possibly corresponds to TRBD1 (5 bases). Germline V gives CDR1 KGHSH, CDR2 LQKENI. The V gene lost 8 bases and the J gene lost 0 bases, with 14 bases spanning the gap. CDR3 length: 15 amino acids. The CDR3 spells CASKPDSVSNQPQHF. The CDR3 DNA follows: TGTGCCAGCAAACCTGACAGCGTTAGCAATCAGCCCCAGCATTTT.

By share of the sample, this clonotype is large. The gene calls are TRBV2 and TRBJ2-5; 8 nucleotides agree with TRBD1. Germline lookup yields CDR1 SNHLY and CDR2 FYNNEI. The CDR3 spans 14 residues. V gave up 6 bases and J gave up 5 bases; unmatched junction bases: 8. The CDR3, as DNA: TGTGCCAGCAGCGGACAGGGATTCTCCGAGACCCAGTACTTC. Translation: CASSGQGFSETQYF.

The chain combines TRBV18 with TRBJ2-7, with D perhaps being TRBD1 or TRBD2 (5 bases each). Trimming left V 4 bases short and J 0 bases short, with 10 bases between. The CDR3 has 14 amino acids. CDR1 KGHSH and CDR2 LQKENI come from the germline V gene. As DNA, the CDR3 is TGTGCCAGCTCACGGGACGGGTCCTCCTACGAGCAGTACTTC. Its protein product is CASSRDGSSYEQYF.

This clonotype was seen a few times. The J gene is TRBJ1-1, the V gene TRBV7-2; D not resolved. The V and J ends lost 1 base and 1 base respectively, with 7 bases between them. The germline CDR1 and CDR2 sequences are SGHTA and FQGNSA. This CDR3 is 14 amino acids long. The CDR3: CASSLGHQNTEAFF. The CDR3 nucleotides are TGTGCCAGCAGCTTAGGCCATCAGAACACTGAAGCTTTCTTT.

This chain connects TRBV20-1 to TRBJ1-2; the match to TRBD1 covers 7 bases. From germline, CDR1 is DFQATT and CDR2 SNEGSKA (reference sequence). The CDR3 sequence is 13 residues long. V dropped 7 bases and J dropped 8; count of bases not matched to a gene: 13. The CDR3, as DNA: TGCAGTGTATCTGGTGGACAGGCCTTGGGCTACACCTTC. As protein: CSVSGGQALGYTF.

This sequence joins TRBV11-3 and TRBJ2-7, with D uncertain. This CDR3 is 11 amino acids long. Germline-derived CDR1 and CDR2 are SGHNT and YENEEA. Trimming pared 4 bases from V and 5 bases from J, leaving 6 bases between. CDR3 residues: CASSWANEQYF. In nucleotides, the CDR3 is TGTGCCAGCAGCTGGGCAAACGAGCAGTACTTC.

The chain recombines TRBV20-1 with TRBJ2-7, with 12 bases matching TRBD2. This CDR3 spans 14 amino acids. In germline, CDR1 is DFQATT, CDR2 SNEGSKA (reference sequence). V gave up 5 bases and J gave up 1 base; unmatched junction bases: 3. CDR3 bases: TGCAGTGCTCGAGGACTAGCGGGGTCCTACGAGCAGTACTTC. Encoded protein: CSARGLAGSYEQYF.

The chain couples TRBV7-9 to TRBJ1-2; 9 bases agree with TRBD1. The J segment lost 5 bases and the V segment lost 5 bases, leaving 18 bases of the junction unmatched. CDR1 is SEHNR, CDR2 FQNEAQ, per germline (reference sequence). The CDR3 spans 18 residues. CDR3 nucleotide sequence: TGTGCCAGCAGCCGATGGCAAGGACAGGGGCTGAACCCGTATGGCTACACCTTC. Translated, it gives CASSRWQGQGLNPYGYTF.

This clonotype was seen more than once but under ten times. The chain employs TRBV6-2 or TRBV6-3 and TRBJ1-1; weak D call: TRBD1 (6 bases). Between the trimmed V and J ends, which lost 6 bases and 11 bases, there was a span of 13 bases. This CDR3 is 11 amino acids long. Germline V lookup: CDR1 MNHEY, CDR2 SVGEGT. CDR3 in amino acids: CASSRRQEAFF. The CDR3 DNA is TGTGCCAGCAGCCGTCGACAGGAGGCTTTCTTT.

The chain has TRBV4-3 and TRBJ2-5, with 11 bases identical to TRBD2. V lost 3 bases to trimming and J lost 10 bases; unmatched junction nucleotides: 4. Germline V gives CDR1 LGHNA, CDR2 YSLEER. CDR3 length: 13 residues. CDR3 in amino acids: CASSQVAGGDQYF. In nucleotides, the CDR3 is TGCGCCAGCAGCCAGGTAGCGGGGGGGGACCAGTACTTC.

This rearrangement joins TRBV7-2 to TRBJ2-3; no clear D gene. Trimming removed 9 bases at V and 0 bases at J, with 13 bases between. CDR1 is SGHTA and CDR2 is FQGNSA in the germline V gene. CDR3 length equals 14 residues. In DNA, the CDR3 is TGTGCCAGTTCGATATTTTTTAGCACAGATACGCAGTATTTT. This gives the protein CASSIFFSTDTQYF. Full variable domain (rest looked up from reference TRBV7-2 and TRBJ2-3): GAGVSQSPSNKVTEKGKDVELRCDPISGHTALYWYRQSLGQGLEFLIYFQGNSAPDKSGLPSDRFSAERTGGSVSTLTIQRTQQEDSAVYLCASSIFFSTDTQYFGPGTRLTVL.

In its sample, this clonotype was seen a few times. The J gene is TRBJ1-2, the V gene TRBV7-9; D remains ambiguous. The ends were cut back, 1 base at V and 8 bases at J, with 11 bases in the middle. Germline CDR1 reads SEHNR; CDR2 reads FQNEAQ (reference sequence). This CDR3 comprises 13 residues. CDR3 coding DNA: TGTGCCAGCAGCTTAGAGAACAGAGGGGGCTACACCTTC. This gives the protein CASSLENRGGYTF.

This clonotype was seen a few times. This chain's CDR3 is CASRSPGTGINTGELFF. The DNA of the CDR3 is TGTGCCAGCAGAAGCCCCGGGACAGGGATTAACACCGGGGAGCTGTTTTTT. The chain joins TRBV6-1 to TRBJ2-2, with 9 bases aligning to TRBD1. CDR1 MNHNS and CDR2 SASEGT come from the germline V gene. V lost 6 bases and J lost 2; bases outside the gene matches: 10. The CDR3 consists of 17 residues.

This sequence joins TRBV12-3 or TRBV12-4 and TRBJ2-7; TRBD1 is a possible D gene (6 bases). The CDR3 length is 12 residues. Trimming removed 5 bases at V and 13 bases at J, with 18 bases between. Written as DNA, the CDR3 is TGTGCCAGCAGTCCACAGGGCTCCCGGCGTTACTTC. This codes for CASSPQGSRRYF.

V usage is TRBV20-1 and J usage is TRBJ1-5; weak D call: TRBD1 (5 bases). The J call may be in error: the DNA end matches TRBJ2-3 better. Germline CDR1 DFQATT, CDR2 SNEGSKA (reference sequence). The CDR3 extends over 16 amino acids. CDR3 amino acids: CSAPPSGRVDNQPQYF. The CDR3 DNA is TGCAGTGCCCCCCCTAGTGGGCGCGTGGACAATCAACCCCAGTATTTT.

V gene TRBV11-2 combines with J gene TRBJ2-5; D is unresolved. Germline values: CDR1 SGHAT, CDR2 FQNNGV. The CDR3 runs to 14 residues. V was cut by 2 bases and J by 4 bases, with 11 bases left in between. CDR3 bases: TGTGCCAGCAGCTTAACGGGTATGGGAGAGACCCAGTACTTC. This gives the protein CASSLTGMGETQYF.

The chain links TRBV7-9 to TRBJ1-1; a possible D gene is TRBD1 (5 bases). CDR3 length equals 11 residues. Deletions cut 7 bases from V and 4 bases from J, with 7 bases between. Germline lookup yields CDR1 SEHNR and CDR2 FQNEAQ (reference sequence). The CDR3 sequence is CASIGGTEAFF. As DNA, the CDR3 is TGTGCCAGCATTGGGGGCACTGAAGCTTTCTTT. The full variable domain, completed using reference TRBV7-9 and TRBJ1-1, is DTGVSQNPRHKITKRGQNVTFRCDPISEHNRLYWYRQTLGQGPEFLTYFQNEAQLEKSRLLSDRFSAERPKGSFSTLEIQRTEQGDSAMYLCASIGGTEAFFGQGTRLTVV.

The chain recombines TRBV6-1 with TRBJ2-7, with TRBD2 matching 11 bases. The CDR3 is 14 amino acids. Germline lookup yields CDR1 MNHNS and CDR2 SASEGT. The V and J ends lost 6 bases and 4 bases, in that order; junction bases with no gene match: 5. DNA of the CDR3: TGTGCCAGCAGAAGTAGCGGGAGGGGGTACGAGCAGTACTTC. It is translated as CASRSSGRGYEQYF.

The V call is TRBV12-3 or TRBV12-4, the J call TRBJ2-2; D remains unclear. Trimming removed 3 bases from V and 5 bases from J, with 13 bases in between. The CDR3 is 15 amino acids. The CDR3 loop reads CASSFGQQTTGELFF. The CDR3 coding sequence is TGTGCCAGCAGTTTTGGGCAGCAAACTACCGGGGAGCTGTTTTTT.

The chain recombines TRBV7-2 with TRBJ2-1; 7 bases align to TRBD2. In germline, CDR1 is SGHTA, CDR2 FQGNSA. This CDR3 has 16 amino acids. V dropped 2 bases and J dropped 4; count of bases not matched to a gene: 8. As DNA, the CDR3 is TGTGCCAGCAGCTTACTAGCGGAATCGAGGTACAATGAGCAGTTCTTC. It yields the protein CASSLLAESRYNEQFF. The full variable domain, its missing parts supplied by reference TRBV7-2 and TRBJ2-1, is GAGVSQSPSNKVTEKGKDVELRCDPISGHTALYWYRQSLGQGLEFLIYFQGNSAPDKSGLPSDRFSAERTGGSVSTLTIQRTQQEDSAVYLCASSLLAESRYNEQFFGPGTRLTVL.

The chain links TRBV30 to TRBJ1-5; 9 bases agree with TRBD1. CDR1 GTSNPN and CDR2 SVGIG come from the germline V gene (reference sequence). J gave up 6 bases and V 1 base, and 7 bases lay outside the gene matches. CDR3 length: 15 residues. The CDR3 nucleotides read TGTGCCTGGAGTGGGGGGACAGGGTATGGTCAGCCCCAGCATTTT. Translating gives CAWSGGTGYGQPQHF.

The V gene is TRBV2, the J gene TRBJ2-2, with D hard to call. Germline assignment: CDR1 SNHLY and CDR2 FYNNEI. The V end was cut by 3 bases, the J end by 5 bases, with 7 bases between. The CDR3 length is 13 residues. The CDR3 sequence is CASSDSVTGELFF. DNA for the CDR3: TGTGCCAGCAGTGATTCAGTAACCGGGGAGCTGTTTTTT.

The CDR3 region is CASASSSGNTIYF. As DNA, the CDR3 is TGTGCCAGCGCGTCGTCCTCTGGAAACACCATATATTTT. The J gene is TRBJ1-3, the V gene TRBV7-2; unclear D gene. The length of the CDR3 is 13 residues. V was pared by 8 bases and J by 0 bases, with 8 bases between. Germline CDR1 and CDR2: SGHTA and FQGNSA.

The J gene is TRBJ1-5, the V gene TRBV20-1, with 8 bases fitting TRBD1. There are 17 residues in the CDR3. Germline CDR1 reads DFQATT; CDR2 reads SNEGSKA (reference sequence). V shed 4 bases, J shed 4 bases, and the junction held 15 bases outside the gene matches. The CDR3 DNA reads TGCAGTGCTACTAAAAACCCAAGGACAGGGCCTAATCAGCCCCAGCATTTT. Translating gives CSATKNPRTGPNQPQHF.